Below, 23 T cell receptor beta chains from the same sample are listed, as sequenced in a study of cytomegalovirus exposure and HLA in healthy donors. Both 60 Vbeta primers and 13 Jbeta primers went into the PCR. The data were produced by immunoSEQ multiplex PCR, yet TCRdb's version contains in-frame clones alone and is incomplete. The sample gives 150,000 to 200,000 clones, around 74% of which show up once; under 2.5% is in the top ten. The specimen sequenced was PBMCs. The receptors stem from a female donor in good health and CMV-seronegative.

The genes are TRBV27 and TRBJ1-5, with 8 bases lining up with TRBD1. V shed 3 bases, J shed 2 bases, and the junction held 9 bases outside the gene matches. Germline V gene sequence: CDR1 MNHEY, CDR2 SMNVEV (reference sequence). The CDR3 runs to 17 residues. CDR3 nucleotides: TGTGCCAGCAGTTTCAGTTTCAGGGGGCCGCGCAATCAGCCCCAGCATTTT. This translates into CASSFSFRGPRNQPQHF.

The chain has TRBV19 and TRBJ1-3; 9 bases agree with TRBD1. The germline V gene encodes CDR1 LNHDA and CDR2 SQIVND (reference sequence). The CDR3 has 14 amino acids. V lost 6 bases and J lost 10; bases outside the gene matches: 10. The DNA for the CDR3 is TGTGCCAGTAGGCCGGGACAGGGCACCGGGACCATATATTTT. Its translation is CASRPGQGTGTIYF.

This sequence joins TRBV7-3 and TRBJ2-6; 7 nucleotides match TRBD1. Germline V gene sequence: CDR1 SGHTA, CDR2 FQGTGA. V dropped 2 bases and J dropped 2; count of bases not matched to a gene: 6. CDR3 length: 17 amino acids. The CDR3 protein is CASSLRRGSAGANVLTF. CDR3 DNA: TGTGCCAGCAGCTTACGCAGGGGGAGCGCTGGGGCCAACGTCCTGACTTTC. Supplemented by reference TRBV7-3 and TRBJ2-6, the full variable domain reads GAGVSQTPSNKVTEKGKYVELRCDPISGHTALYWYRQSLGQGPEFLIYFQGTGAADDSGLPNDRFFAVRPEGSVSTLKIQRTERGDSAVYLCASSLRRGSAGANVLTFGAGSRLTVL.

The chain employs TRBV5-1 and TRBJ2-1; 13 nucleotides agree with TRBD2. The CDR3 is 14 residues long. V lost 4 bases, J lost 5 bases, and 0 bases stayed unmatched. Germline V gives CDR1 SGHRS, CDR2 YFSETQ. In nucleotides, the CDR3 is TGCGCCAGCAGCGGGACTAGCGGGGACAATGAGCAGTTCTTC. Translation gives CASSGTSGDNEQFF.

The V and J genes are TRBV19 and TRBJ2-5, with D maybe TRBD2 (7 bases). The DNA end favors TRBJ2-7, so the J call may be wrong. Germline V gives CDR1 LNHDA, CDR2 SQIVND (reference sequence). This CDR3 is 15 amino acids long. CDR3 sequence: CASSIGGRGADEQYF. The CDR3 nucleotides read TGTGCCAGTAGTATAGGGGGACGGGGGGCCGACGAGCAGTACTTC.

The rearrangement joins TRBV5-4 to TRBJ1-4, with 8 nucleotides matching TRBD1. The germline gives CDR1 SGHNT, CDR2 YYREEE (reference sequence). The CDR3 is made up of 14 amino acids. V gave up 4 bases and J gave up 3 bases; unmatched junction bases: 2. The CDR3 DNA is TGTGCCAGCAGCCGGACAGGGTCTAATGAAAAACTGTTTTTT. It encodes CASSRTGSNEKLFF.

This clone was seen a handful of times. The chain couples TRBV5-1 to TRBJ1-4; no reliable D call. Germline CDR1 and CDR2: SGHRS and YFSETQ. Trimming took 1 base from V and 4 from J, leaving 11 bases between them. This CDR3 spans 15 amino acids. The CDR3 region has the DNA TGCGCCAGCAGCTTGAGTACACAAAATAATGAAAAACTGTTTTTT. It specifies CASSLSTQNNEKLFF.

The V gene is TRBV13, the J gene TRBJ1-6, with D possibly TRBD1 on 6 matching bases. The CDR3 covers 13 residues. The V gene lost 3 bases and the J gene lost 7 bases, with 7 bases spanning the gap. Germline-derived CDR1 and CDR2 are PRHDT and FYEKMQ (reference sequence). CDR3 bases: TGTGCCAGCAGCTTTAGGGGGAATTCACCCCTCCACTTT. It encodes CASSFRGNSPLHF.

The rearrangement joins TRBV9 to TRBJ2-1; D unresolved. CDR1 is SGDLS and CDR2 is YYNGEE in the germline V gene. The CDR3 length is 14 residues. V dropped 5 bases and J dropped 0 bases, with 9 bases sitting between them. In nucleotides, the CDR3 is TGTGCCAGCAGTCAGGTAAACTCCTACAATGAGCAGTTCTTC. Translated, it gives CASSQVNSYNEQFF.

Comment on this clone: The same CDR3 can be traced to other DNA sequences in this sample. The V gene is TRBV9, the J gene TRBJ1-1; no definite D call. Germline V gene sequence: CDR1 SGDLS, CDR2 YYNGEE. Trimming removed 0 bases from V and 4 bases from J, with 7 bases in between. The CDR3 spans 13 residues. The CDR3 loop is CASSVGGLTEAFF. The CDR3 DNA follows: TGTGCCAGCAGCGTAGGAGGGCTCACTGAAGCTTTCTTT.

This clone was seen a handful of times. CDR3 bases: TGTGCCTGGAGTGTGTCAAGGACTAATCAGCCCCAGCATTTT. This translates into CAWSVSRTNQPQHF. This rearrangement joins TRBV30 to TRBJ1-5; D is unresolved. CDR1 GTSNPN and CDR2 SVGIG come from the germline V gene (reference sequence). V was shortened by 0 bases and J by 4 bases, with 10 bases between the two germline ends. The length of the CDR3 is 14 residues. Drawing the rest from reference TRBV30 and TRBJ1-5, the complete variable domain is SQTIHQWPATLVQPVGSPLSLECTVEGTSNPNLYWYRQAAGRGLQLLFYSVGIGQISSEVPQNLSASRPQDRQFILSSKKLLLSDSGFYLCAWSVSRTNQPQHFGDGTRLSIL.

The chain couples TRBV30 to TRBJ1-6; D ambiguous. The V end was cut by 2 bases, the J end by 6 bases, with 11 bases between. This CDR3 is 14 amino acids long. Per the germline V gene, CDR1 is GTSNPN and CDR2 is SVGIG (reference sequence). The CDR3: CAWSIEGGNSPLHF. The CDR3 DNA is TGTGCCTGGAGTATCGAGGGAGGTAATTCACCCCTCCACTTT.

The V gene is TRBV4-1, the J gene TRBJ1-2, with 9 bases identical to TRBD1. After removal of 0 bases from V and 8 bases from J, the junction contained 13 bases not matched to a gene. Germline-derived CDR1 and CDR2 are MGHRA and YSYEKL. CDR3 size: 17 residues. CDR3 nucleotide sequence: TGCGCCAGCAGCCAAGATGTGAGGAACAGGGGGCAACGGGGCTACACCTTC. Encoded protein: CASSQDVRNRGQRGYTF.

The rearrangement uses TRBV14 and TRBJ2-7; 7 bases agree with TRBD2. This CDR3 is 13 amino acids long. CDR1 and CDR2 (germline): SGHDN, FVKESK. After removal of 4 bases from V and 7 bases from J, the junction contained 7 bases not matched to a gene. CDR3 bases: TGTGCCAGCAGCCCGGGGGGTGGTCGGGAGCAGTACTTC. This sequence encodes CASSPGGGREQYF.

The chain combines TRBV18 with TRBJ2-5; D unresolved. CDR3 size: 12 residues. V lost 4 bases to trimming and J lost 2 bases, with 5 bases between them. CDR1 and CDR2 from the germline V gene are KGHSH and LQKENI. CDR3 coding DNA: TGTGCCAGCTCACTTACTCAAGAGACCCAGTACTTC. It encodes CASSLTQETQYF.

The V and J genes are TRBV5-1 and TRBJ1-1; TRBD1 matches 7 bases. The trim removed 3 bases at V and 2 bases at J, leaving 4 bases unmatched. Germline V gives CDR1 SGHRS, CDR2 YFSETQ. The CDR3 is 14 amino acids. CDR3 protein: CASSWGQLNTEAFF. CDR3 nucleotide sequence: TGCGCCAGCAGCTGGGGACAGTTAAACACTGAAGCTTTCTTT.

This clone came up a few times. Other DNA sequences in this specimen translate into the identical CDR3. V gene TRBV5-1 combines with J gene TRBJ2-5, with D possibly being TRBD2 (6 bases). This CDR3 is 14 amino acids long. V was pared by 6 bases and J by 2 bases, with 14 bases between. Germline lookup yields CDR1 SGHRS and CDR2 YFSETQ. This CDR3 is CASNLRGFQETQYF. The CDR3 bases are TGCGCCAGCAACCTCCGGGGGTTTCAAGAGACCCAGTACTTC.

This chain uses TRBV25-1 with TRBJ1-1, with D tentatively TRBD1 (5 bases). Germline V gives CDR1 MGHDK, CDR2 SYGVNS. The CDR3 is 14 residues long. Trimming took 8 bases from V and 2 from J, leaving 15 bases between them. CDR3 amino acids: CASGIQGQNTEAFF. Written as DNA, the CDR3 is TGTGCCAGCGGAATTCAGGGCCAAAACACTGAAGCTTTCTTT.

This rearrangement joins TRBV21-1 to TRBJ1-6; TRBD1 is the table's D call, not checked against the DNA. TRBV21-1 is recorded as a pseudogene. The CDR3 is 18 residues long. CDR3 bases: TGTGCCAGCAGCAAGCGGGACAGGGGTGGCATATATAATTCACCCCTCCACTTT. It codes for CASSKRDRGGIYNSPLHF.

This rearrangement joins TRBV5-1 to TRBJ2-2; possible D gene TRBD2, 6 bases. In germline, CDR1 is SGHRS, CDR2 YFSETQ. This CDR3 is 16 amino acids long. Trimming removed 4 bases from V and 3 bases from J, with 16 bases in between. The CDR3 sequence: CASSEGLRGYTGELFF. CDR3 sequence (DNA): TGCGCCAGCAGCGAGGGACTCCGGGGGTACACCGGGGAGCTGTTTTTT.

The chain combines TRBV25-1 with TRBJ2-7; 12 positions agree with TRBD1. The CDR3 extends over 15 amino acids. CDR1 and CDR2 from the germline V gene are MGHDK and SYGVNS. Trimming removed 10 bases from V and 9 bases from J; junction bases left unmatched: 16. This chain's CDR3 is CANHLLGDRGLGQYF. CDR3 in DNA: TGTGCCAACCACCTCCTGGGGGACAGGGGGCTAGGGCAGTACTTC.

This chain connects TRBV7-2 to TRBJ2-7; TRBD1 agrees at 10 bases. Trimming removed 5 bases from V and 0 bases from J; junction bases left unmatched: 7. The germline V gene encodes CDR1 SGHTA and CDR2 FQGNSA. CDR3 length: 16 residues. CDR3 sequence: CASSPSGTGVSYEQYF. CDR3 nucleotide sequence: TGTGCCAGCAGCCCCTCCGGGACAGGGGTCTCCTACGAGCAGTACTTC.

The chain employs TRBV10-2 and TRBJ1-4; 9 nucleotides line up with TRBD1. V lost 9 bases, J lost 5 bases, and 10 bases stayed unmatched. The V gene's germline CDR1 is WSHSY and CDR2 SAAADI. The length of the CDR3 is 15 residues. CDR3 nucleotide sequence: TGCGCCAGTAAATTGAGGGACAGGGCGAATGAAAAACTGTTTTTT. Translation gives CASKLRDRANEKLFF.